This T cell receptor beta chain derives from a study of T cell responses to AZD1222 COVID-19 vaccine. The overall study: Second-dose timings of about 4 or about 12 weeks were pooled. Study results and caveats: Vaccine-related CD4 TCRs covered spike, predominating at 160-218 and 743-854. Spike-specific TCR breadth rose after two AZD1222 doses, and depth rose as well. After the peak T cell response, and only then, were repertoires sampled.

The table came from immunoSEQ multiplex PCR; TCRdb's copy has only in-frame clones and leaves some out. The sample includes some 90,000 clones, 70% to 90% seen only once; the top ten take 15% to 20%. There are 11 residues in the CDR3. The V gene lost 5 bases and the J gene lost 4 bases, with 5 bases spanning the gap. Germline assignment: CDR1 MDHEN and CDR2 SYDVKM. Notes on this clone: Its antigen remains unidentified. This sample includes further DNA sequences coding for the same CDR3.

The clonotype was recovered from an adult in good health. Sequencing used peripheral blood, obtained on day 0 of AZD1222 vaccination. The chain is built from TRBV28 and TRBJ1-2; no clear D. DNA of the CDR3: TGTGCCAGCAGTCCCAGCTATGGCTACACCTTC. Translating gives CASSPSYGYTF.